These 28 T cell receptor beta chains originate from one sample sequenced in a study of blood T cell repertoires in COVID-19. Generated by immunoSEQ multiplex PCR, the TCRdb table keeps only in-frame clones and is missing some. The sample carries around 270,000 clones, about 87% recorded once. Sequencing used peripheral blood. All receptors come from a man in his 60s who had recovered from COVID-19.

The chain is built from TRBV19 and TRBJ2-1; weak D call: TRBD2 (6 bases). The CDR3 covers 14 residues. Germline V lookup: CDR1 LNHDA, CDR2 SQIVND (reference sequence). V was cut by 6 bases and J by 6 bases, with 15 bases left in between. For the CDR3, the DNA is TGTGCCAGTAGCCGTGGGACTCTGAGCAATGAGCAGTTCTTC. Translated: CASSRGTLSNEQFF.

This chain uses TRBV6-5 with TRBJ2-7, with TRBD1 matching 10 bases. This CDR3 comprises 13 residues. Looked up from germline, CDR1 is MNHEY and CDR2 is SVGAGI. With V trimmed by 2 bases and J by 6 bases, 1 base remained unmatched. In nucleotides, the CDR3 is TGTGCCAGCAGTTACGGGACAGGGGTCGAGCAGTACTTC. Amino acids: CASSYGTGVEQYF.

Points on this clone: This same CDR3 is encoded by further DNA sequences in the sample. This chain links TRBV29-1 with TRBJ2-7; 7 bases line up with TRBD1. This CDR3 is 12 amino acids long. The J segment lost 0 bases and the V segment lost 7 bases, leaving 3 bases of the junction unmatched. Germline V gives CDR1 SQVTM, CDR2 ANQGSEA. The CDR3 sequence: CSARDSSYEQYF. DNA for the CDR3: TGCAGCGCCCGGGACAGCTCCTACGAGCAGTACTTC.

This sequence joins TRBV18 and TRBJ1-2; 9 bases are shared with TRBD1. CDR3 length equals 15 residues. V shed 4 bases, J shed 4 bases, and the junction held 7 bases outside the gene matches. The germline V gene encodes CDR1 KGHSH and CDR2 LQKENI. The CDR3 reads CASSLRDREGYGYTF. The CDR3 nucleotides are TGTGCCAGCTCACTCCGGGACAGGGAGGGCTATGGCTACACCTTC.

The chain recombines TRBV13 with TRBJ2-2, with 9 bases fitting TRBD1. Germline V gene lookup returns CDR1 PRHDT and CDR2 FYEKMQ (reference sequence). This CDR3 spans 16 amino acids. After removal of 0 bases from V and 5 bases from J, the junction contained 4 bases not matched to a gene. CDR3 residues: CASSLGGTGRTGELFF. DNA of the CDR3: TGTGCCAGCAGCTTAGGCGGGACAGGGAGGACCGGGGAGCTGTTTTTT. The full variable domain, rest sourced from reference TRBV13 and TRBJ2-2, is AAGVIQSPRHLIKEKRETATLKCYPIPRHDTVYWYQQGPGQDPQFLISFYEKMQSDKGSIPDRFSAQQFSDYHSELNMSSLELGDSALYFCASSLGGTGRTGELFFGEGSRLTVL.

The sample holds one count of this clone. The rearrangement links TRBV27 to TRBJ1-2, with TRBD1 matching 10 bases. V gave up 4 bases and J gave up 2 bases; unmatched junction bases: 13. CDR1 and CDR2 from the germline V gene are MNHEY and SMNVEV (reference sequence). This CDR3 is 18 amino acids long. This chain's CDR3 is CASSSYWDRGRGNYGYTF. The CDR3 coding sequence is TGTGCCAGCAGTTCGTACTGGGACAGGGGCCGAGGAAACTATGGCTACACCTTC.

The CDR3 region has the DNA TGTGCCAGCAGTTACTCGAGTATGCCTAGCGGGGGCCTCCAAGAGACCCAGTACTTC. This encodes CASSYSSMPSGGLQETQYF. This chain links TRBV6-2 or TRBV6-3 with TRBJ2-5; TRBD2 matches at 10 bases. Looked up from germline, CDR1 is MNHEY and CDR2 is SVGEGT. The V segment lost 0 bases and the J segment 1 base; nucleotides outside the gene matches: 11. This CDR3 has 19 residues.

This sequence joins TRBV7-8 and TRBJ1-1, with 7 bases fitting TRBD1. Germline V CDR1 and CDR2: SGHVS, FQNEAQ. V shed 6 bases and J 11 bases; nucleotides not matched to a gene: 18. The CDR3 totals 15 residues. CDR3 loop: CASRARPGTDTRAFF. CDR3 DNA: TGTGCCAGCAGAGCGAGGCCGGGGACAGACACCCGGGCTTTCTTT.

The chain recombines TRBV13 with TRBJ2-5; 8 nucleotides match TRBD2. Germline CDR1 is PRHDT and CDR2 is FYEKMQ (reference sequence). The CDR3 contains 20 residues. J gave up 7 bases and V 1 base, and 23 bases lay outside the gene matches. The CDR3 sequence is CASSLDGRMGLERRWGTQYF. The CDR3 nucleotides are TGTGCCAGCAGCTTAGACGGGAGAATGGGACTAGAGCGAAGATGGGGGACCCAGTACTTC.

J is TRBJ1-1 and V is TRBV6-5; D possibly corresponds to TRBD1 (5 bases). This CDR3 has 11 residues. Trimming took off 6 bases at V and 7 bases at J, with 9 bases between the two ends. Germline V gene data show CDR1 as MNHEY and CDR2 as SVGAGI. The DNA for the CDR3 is TGTGCCAGCAGAACACAGGTTGAAGCTTTCTTT. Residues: CASRTQVEAFF.

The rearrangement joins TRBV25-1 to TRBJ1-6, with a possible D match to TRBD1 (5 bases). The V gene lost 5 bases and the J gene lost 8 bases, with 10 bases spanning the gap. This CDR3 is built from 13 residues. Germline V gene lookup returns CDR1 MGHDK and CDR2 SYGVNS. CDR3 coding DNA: TGTGCCAGCAGTATCACAGGATATTCACCCCTCCACTTT. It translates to CASSITGYSPLHF.

CDR3 protein: CASSLASRWGRWGEAFF. In nucleotides, the CDR3 is TGTGCCAGCAGCTTGGCTTCCCGCTGGGGGCGATGGGGTGAAGCTTTCTTT. The genes are TRBV5-6 and TRBJ1-1; D possibly corresponds to TRBD1 (6 bases). Trimming left V 0 bases short and J 7 bases short, with 22 bases between. The CDR3 runs 17 residues. The germline CDR1 and CDR2 sequences are SGHDT and YYEEEE.

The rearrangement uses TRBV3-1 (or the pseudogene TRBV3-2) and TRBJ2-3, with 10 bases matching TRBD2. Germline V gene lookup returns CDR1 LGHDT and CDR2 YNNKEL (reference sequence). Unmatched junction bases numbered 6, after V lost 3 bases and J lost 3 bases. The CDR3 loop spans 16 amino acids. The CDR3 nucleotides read TGTGCCAGCAGCCATGGAGCGGGGGGGCTAACAGATACGCAGTATTTT. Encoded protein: CASSHGAGGLTDTQYF.

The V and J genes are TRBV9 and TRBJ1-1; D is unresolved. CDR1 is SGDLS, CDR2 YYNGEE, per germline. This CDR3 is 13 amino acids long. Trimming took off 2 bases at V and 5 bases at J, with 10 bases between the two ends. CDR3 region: CASSVFPSTEAFF. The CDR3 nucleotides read TGTGCCAGCAGCGTTTTTCCCTCGACTGAAGCTTTCTTT.

The CDR3 sequence: CASSSGTGVSYEQYF. Written as DNA, the CDR3 is TGTGCCAGCAGCTCCGGGACAGGGGTTTCCTACGAGCAGTACTTC. The chain has TRBV5-4 and TRBJ2-7; 10 nucleotides align to TRBD1. CDR3 length: 15 amino acids. V lost 3 bases and J lost 1; bases outside the gene matches: 4. Germline CDR1 SGHNT, CDR2 YYREEE (reference sequence).

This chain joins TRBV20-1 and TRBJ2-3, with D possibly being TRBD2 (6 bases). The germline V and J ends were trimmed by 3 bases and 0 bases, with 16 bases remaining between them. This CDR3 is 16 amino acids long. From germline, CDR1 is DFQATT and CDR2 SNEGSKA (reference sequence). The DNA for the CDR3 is TGCAGTGCTAGTATCCCCCACGGGAGAAGCACAGATACGCAGTATTTT. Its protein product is CSASIPHGRSTDTQYF.

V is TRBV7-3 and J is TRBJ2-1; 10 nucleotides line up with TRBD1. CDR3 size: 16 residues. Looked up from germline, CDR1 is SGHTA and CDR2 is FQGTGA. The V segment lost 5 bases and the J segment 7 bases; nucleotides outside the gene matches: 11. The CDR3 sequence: CASSAISGQGLNEQFF. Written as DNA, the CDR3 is TGTGCCAGCAGCGCAATCTCGGGACAGGGGTTAAATGAGCAGTTCTTC. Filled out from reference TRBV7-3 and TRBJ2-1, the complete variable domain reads GAGVSQTPSNKVTEKGKYVELRCDPISGHTALYWYRQSLGQGPEFLIYFQGTGAADDSGLPNDRFFAVRPEGSVSTLKIQRTERGDSAVYLCASSAISGQGLNEQFFGPGTRLTVL.

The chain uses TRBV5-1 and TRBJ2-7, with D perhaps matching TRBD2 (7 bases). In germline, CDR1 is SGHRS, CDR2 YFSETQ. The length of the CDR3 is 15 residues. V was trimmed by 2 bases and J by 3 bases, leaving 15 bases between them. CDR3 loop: CASSFLVGGGYEQYF. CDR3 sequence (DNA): TGCGCCAGCAGCTTCCTCGTGGGAGGGGGCTACGAGCAGTACTTC. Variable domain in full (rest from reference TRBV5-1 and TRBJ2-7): KAGVTQTPRYLIKTRGQQVTLSCSPISGHRSVSWYQQTPGQGLQFLFEYFSETQRNKGNFPGRFSGRQFSNSRSEMNVSTLELGDSALYLCASSFLVGGGYEQYFGPGTRLTVT.

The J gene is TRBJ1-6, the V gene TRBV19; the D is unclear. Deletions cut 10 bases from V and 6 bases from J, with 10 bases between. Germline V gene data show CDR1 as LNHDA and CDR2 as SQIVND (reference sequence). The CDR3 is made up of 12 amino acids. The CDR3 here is CATRRANSPLHF. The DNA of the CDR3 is TGTGCCACCCGGAGGGCTAATTCACCCCTCCACTTT.

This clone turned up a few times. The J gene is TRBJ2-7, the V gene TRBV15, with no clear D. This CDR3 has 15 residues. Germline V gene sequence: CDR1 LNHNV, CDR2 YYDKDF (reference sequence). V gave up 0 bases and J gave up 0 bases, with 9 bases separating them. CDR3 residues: CATSREQASSYEQYF. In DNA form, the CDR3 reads TGTGCCACCAGCAGAGAGCAGGCGAGCTCCTACGAGCAGTACTTC. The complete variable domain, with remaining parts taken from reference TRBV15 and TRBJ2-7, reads DAMVIQNPRYQVTQFGKPVTLSCSQTLNHNVMYWYQQKSSQAPKLLFHYYDKDFNNEADTPDNFQSRRPNTSFCFLDIRSPGLGDTAMYLCATSREQASSYEQYFGPGTRLTVT.

CDR3 loop: CASSPDRDRLTEAFF. In DNA, the CDR3 is TGTGCCAGCAGCCCAGACAGGGACAGATTGACTGAAGCTTTCTTT. V and J are TRBV7-2 and TRBJ1-1; 7 bases agree with TRBD1. Looked up from germline, CDR1 is SGHTA and CDR2 is FQGNSA. This CDR3 is built from 15 residues. V was clipped by 5 bases and J by 5 bases; unmatched bases: 11.

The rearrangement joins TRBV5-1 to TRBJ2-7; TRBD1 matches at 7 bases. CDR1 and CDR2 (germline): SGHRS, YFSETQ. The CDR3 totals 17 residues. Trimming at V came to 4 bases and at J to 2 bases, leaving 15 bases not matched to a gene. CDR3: CASSPQPPPGQPYEQYF. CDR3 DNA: TGCGCCAGCAGCCCACAACCCCCCCCGGGACAGCCCTACGAGCAGTACTTC.

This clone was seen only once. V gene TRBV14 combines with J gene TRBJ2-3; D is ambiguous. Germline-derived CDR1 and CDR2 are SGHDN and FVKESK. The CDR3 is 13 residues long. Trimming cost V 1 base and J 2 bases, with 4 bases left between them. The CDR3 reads CASSQVYTDTQYF. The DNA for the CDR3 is TGTGCCAGCAGCCAAGTCTACACAGATACGCAGTATTTT.

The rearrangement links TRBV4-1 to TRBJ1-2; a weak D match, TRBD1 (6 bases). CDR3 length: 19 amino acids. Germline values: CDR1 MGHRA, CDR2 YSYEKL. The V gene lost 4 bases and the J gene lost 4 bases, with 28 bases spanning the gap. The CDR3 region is CASSPYPPEARQVPYGYTF. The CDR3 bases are TGCGCCAGCAGCCCCTACCCTCCGGAGGCGCGACAGGTGCCCTATGGCTACACCTTC.

The CDR3, as DNA: TGTGCCAGCAGCCTCGGACAGGTGATCTACGAGCAGTACTTC. It codes for CASSLGQVIYEQYF. The genes are TRBV5-4 and TRBJ2-7, with 7 bases that match TRBD1. Trimming cost V 4 bases and J 3 bases; bases outside gene matches: 7. This CDR3 spans 14 amino acids. Germline V lookup: CDR1 SGHNT, CDR2 YYREEE (reference sequence). Variable domain in full (rest from reference TRBV5-4 and TRBJ2-7): ETGVTQSPTHLIKTRGQQVTLRCSSQSGHNTVSWYQQALGQGPQFIFQYYREEENGRGNFPPRFSGLQFPNYSSELNVNALELDDSALYLCASSLGQVIYEQYFGPGTRLTVT.

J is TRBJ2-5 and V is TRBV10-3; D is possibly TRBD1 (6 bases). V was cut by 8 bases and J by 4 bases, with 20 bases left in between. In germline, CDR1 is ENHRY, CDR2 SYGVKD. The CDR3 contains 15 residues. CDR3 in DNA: TGTGCCATCGCGGGCGGTCGGCGAGGGGGAGAGACCCAGTACTTC. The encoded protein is CAIAGGRRGGETQYF.

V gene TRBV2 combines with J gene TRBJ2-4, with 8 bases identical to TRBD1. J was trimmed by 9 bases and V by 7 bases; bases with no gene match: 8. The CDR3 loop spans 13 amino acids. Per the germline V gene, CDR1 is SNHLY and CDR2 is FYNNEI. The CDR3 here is CASTGQGRGIQYF. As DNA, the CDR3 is TGTGCCAGCACAGGACAGGGCCGGGGCATTCAGTACTTC.

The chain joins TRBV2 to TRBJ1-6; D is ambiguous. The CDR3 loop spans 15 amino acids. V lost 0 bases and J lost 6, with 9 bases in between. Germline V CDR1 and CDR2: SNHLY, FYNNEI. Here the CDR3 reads CASSEAVTSNSPLHF. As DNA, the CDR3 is TGTGCCAGCAGTGAAGCCGTGACAAGTAATTCACCCCTCCACTTT.